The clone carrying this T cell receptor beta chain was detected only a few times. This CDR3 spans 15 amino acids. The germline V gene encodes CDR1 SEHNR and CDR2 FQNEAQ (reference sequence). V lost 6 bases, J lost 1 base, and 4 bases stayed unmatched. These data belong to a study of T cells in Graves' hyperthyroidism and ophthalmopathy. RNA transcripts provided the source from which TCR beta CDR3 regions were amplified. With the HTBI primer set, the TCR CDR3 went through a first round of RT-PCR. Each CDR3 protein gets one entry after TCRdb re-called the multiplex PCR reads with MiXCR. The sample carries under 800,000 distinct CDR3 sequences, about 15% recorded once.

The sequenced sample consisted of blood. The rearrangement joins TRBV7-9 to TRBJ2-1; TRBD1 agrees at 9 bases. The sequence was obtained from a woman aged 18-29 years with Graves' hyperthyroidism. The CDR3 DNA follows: TGTGCCAGCAGAAAACAGGGGGCTTCCTACAATGAGCAGTTCTTC. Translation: CASRKQGASYNEQFF.